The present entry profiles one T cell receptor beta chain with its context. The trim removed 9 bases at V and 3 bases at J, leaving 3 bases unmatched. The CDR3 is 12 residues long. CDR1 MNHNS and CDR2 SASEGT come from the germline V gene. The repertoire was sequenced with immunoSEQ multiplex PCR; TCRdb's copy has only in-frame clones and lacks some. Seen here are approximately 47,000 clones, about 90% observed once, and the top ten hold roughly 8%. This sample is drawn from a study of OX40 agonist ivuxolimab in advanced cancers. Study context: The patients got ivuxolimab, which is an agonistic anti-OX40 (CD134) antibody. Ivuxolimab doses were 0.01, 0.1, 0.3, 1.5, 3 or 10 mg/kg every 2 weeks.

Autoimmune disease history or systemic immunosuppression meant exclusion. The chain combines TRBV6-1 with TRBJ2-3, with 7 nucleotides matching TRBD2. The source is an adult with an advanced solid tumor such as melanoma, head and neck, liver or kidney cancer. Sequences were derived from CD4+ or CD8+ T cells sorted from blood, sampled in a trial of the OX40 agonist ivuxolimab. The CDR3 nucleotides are TGTGCCAGTGGGACTATAACAGATACGCAGTATTTT. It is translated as CASGTITDTQYF.